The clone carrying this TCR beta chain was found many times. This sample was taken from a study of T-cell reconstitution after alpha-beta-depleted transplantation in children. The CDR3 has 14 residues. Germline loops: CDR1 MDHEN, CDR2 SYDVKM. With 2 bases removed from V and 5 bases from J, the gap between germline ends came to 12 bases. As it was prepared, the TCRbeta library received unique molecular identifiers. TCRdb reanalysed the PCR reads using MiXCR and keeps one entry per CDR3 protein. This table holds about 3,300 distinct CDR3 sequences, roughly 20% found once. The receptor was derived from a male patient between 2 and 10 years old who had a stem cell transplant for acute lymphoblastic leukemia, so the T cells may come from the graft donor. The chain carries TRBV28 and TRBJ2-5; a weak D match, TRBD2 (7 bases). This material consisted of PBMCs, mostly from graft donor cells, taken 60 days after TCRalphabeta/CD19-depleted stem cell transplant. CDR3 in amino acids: CASSLMGGGETQYF. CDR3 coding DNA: TGTGCCAGCAGTTTAATGGGCGGGGGCGAGACCCAGTACTTC.